This T cell receptor (beta chain) was identified during a study of T-cell reconstitution after alpha-beta-depleted transplantation in children. The study, taken as a whole, reports: Most T-cell counts and diversity one year after the transplant came from T cells that were newly produced. Surviving recipient T cells and thymic progenitors underlay high day-60 TCRbeta diversity in some patients. Alpha-beta T cells about two months after transplant reportedly derived from several hundred expanded graft clones.

Researchers prepared the TCRbeta library using unique molecular identifiers, the study reports. TCRdb reanalysed the PCR reads using MiXCR and keeps one entry per CDR3 protein. The table has approximately 650,000 distinct CDR3 sequences, about an eighth seen once. The CDR3 spans 11 residues. CDR1 and CDR2 (germline): DFQATT, SNEGSKA (reference sequence). Concerning this clonotype itself: The antigen remains unidentified. A much larger clone sits a single nucleotide away, making a read error possible.

This sample comprised PBMCs, obtained before TCRalphabeta/CD19-depleted stem cell transplant. J is TRBJ2-1 and V is TRBV20-1; D gene unclear. The sequence came from a girl aged 2-10 years with congenital amegakaryocytic thrombocytopenia, due to receive a stem cell transplant. This chain's CDR3 is CTAGTPDEQFF. CDR3 sequence (DNA): TGCACTGCTGGAACTCCTGATGAGCAGTTCTTC.